These T cell receptor beta chains were read from a single sample in a study of blood T cell repertoires in COVID-19. Assay: immunoSEQ multiplex PCR; the TCRdb copy retains only in-frame clones and omits some. The repertoire holds over 250,000 clones, just under 90% seen once, with 1.9% in the top ten. Sequences were obtained from PBMCs or T cells enriched from blood (not recorded which). The receptor source for this set is a woman between 55 and 75 years old who had recovered from COVID-19. The CDR3 runs from the conserved cysteine through the conserved F or W. The order of the fields is CDR3 length, V gene, clone size, CDR3 protein. Rows give clone size only sometimes, using once, few, many, or a class for an expanded clone.

CDR3 length: 16
V gene: TRBV19
clone size: .
CDR3 protein: CASSDYSQGRGYGYTF

CDR3 length: 12
V gene: TRBV10-1
clone size: .
CDR3 protein: CARRDRNYGYTF

CDR3 length: 15
V gene: TRBV5-6
clone size: .
CDR3 protein: CASSPPGAINTEAFF

CDR3 length: 15
V gene: TRBV5-5
clone size: .
CDR3 protein: CASSFILDTYYEQYF

CDR3 length: 14
V gene: TRBV24-1
clone size: once
CDR3 protein: CATSQAGGIDTQYF

CDR3 length: 14
V gene: TRBV24-1
clone size: .
CDR3 protein: CATSDMTGNYGYTF

CDR3 length: 15
V gene: TRBV21-1
clone size: .
CDR3 protein: CASSRRTSGGKWVFF

CDR3 length: 16
V gene: TRBV28
clone size: .
CDR3 protein: CASSSLFRGKNYGYTF

CDR3 length: 14
V gene: TRBV30
clone size: .
CDR3 protein: CAWSVGGYNQPQHF

CDR3 length: 16
V gene: TRBV29-1
clone size: .
CDR3 protein: CSVEGSGGALTDTQYF

CDR3 length: 14
V gene: TRBV7-2
clone size: .
CDR3 protein: CASSFGTGIGEQFF

CDR3 length: 13
V gene: TRBV9
clone size: few
CDR3 protein: CASSPGTAETQYF

CDR3 length: 13
V gene: TRBV30
clone size: .
CDR3 protein: CAWNRAGGGELFF

CDR3 length: 13
V gene: TRBV19
clone size: .
CDR3 protein: CASSSGRAEAQYF

CDR3 length: 14
V gene: TRBV5-1
clone size: .
CDR3 protein: CASSQGHMNTEAFF

CDR3 length: 16
V gene: TRBV3-1/TRBV3-2
clone size: .
CDR3 protein: CASSRRGSGGRETQYF

CDR3 length: 13
V gene: TRBV28
clone size: .
CDR3 protein: CASSPGGAETQYF

CDR3 length: 15
V gene: TRBV9
clone size: .
CDR3 protein: CASSQGLSYNSPLHF

CDR3 length: 16
V gene: TRBV4-1
clone size: .
CDR3 protein: CASSQEAARGSDTQYF

CDR3 length: 15
V gene: TRBV30
clone size: .
CDR3 protein: CAWSVGRERDYEQYF

CDR3 length: 14
V gene: TRBV6-2/TRBV6-3
clone size: .
CDR3 protein: CASSGREGLWEQYF

CDR3 length: 13
V gene: TRBV24-1
clone size: .
CDR3 protein: CATSLQENYGYTF

CDR3 length: 16
V gene: TRBV30
clone size: .
CDR3 protein: CAWSVLGRTTNEKLFF

CDR3 length: 16
V gene: TRBV30
clone size: few
CDR3 protein: CAWRAPGLYTAYGYTF

CDR3 length: 15
V gene: TRBV4-1
clone size: .
CDR3 protein: CASSQVRGGNYGYTF

CDR3 length: 16
V gene: TRBV2
clone size: few
CDR3 protein: CASSANTGTTNEKLFF

CDR3 length: 16
V gene: TRBV6-5
clone size: .
CDR3 protein: CASSYYRQGGGEKLFF

CDR3 length: 16
V gene: TRBV19
clone size: .
CDR3 protein: CASTGTGIRLNYGYTF

CDR3 length: 13
V gene: TRBV2
clone size: .
CDR3 protein: CASKERAGYGYTF

CDR3 length: 14
V gene: TRBV3-1/TRBV3-2
clone size: .
CDR3 protein: CASSIAGGHNEQFF

CDR3 length: 13
V gene: TRBV9
clone size: .
CDR3 protein: CASGALGNYGYTF

CDR3 length: 12
V gene: TRBV6-5
clone size: .
CDR3 protein: CASSVQGYGYTF

CDR3 length: 13
V gene: TRBV5-4
clone size: .
CDR3 protein: CASSFTGAPEAFF

CDR3 length: 15
V gene: TRBV28
clone size: .
CDR3 protein: CASSLRGIRNTEAFF

CDR3 length: 11
V gene: TRBV13
clone size: .
CDR3 protein: CASSAGVEQYF

CDR3 length: 15
V gene: TRBV6-5
clone size: once
CDR3 protein: CASSHGRAAYNEQFF